The 22 T cell receptor beta chains below were found in one sample sequenced in a study of PD-1 blockade in classical Hodgkin lymphoma. Assay: immunoSEQ multiplex PCR; the TCRdb copy retains only in-frame clones and omits some. This table has some 84,000 clones, roughly 91% appearing once. Autologous stem cell transplantation was followed by relapse in every patient, and brentuximab vedotin exposure varied. This sample comprised peripheral blood mononuclear cells (PBMCs), obtained before the second cycle of nivolumab. Source of these receptors: a human donor with classical Hodgkin lymphoma.

On this clone itself: One junction end does not reproduce the germline sequence, and a read error may be involved. This sequence joins TRBV4-1 and TRBJ2-7, with a tentative D call TRBD2 (5 bases). The CDR3 covers 15 residues. The germline V gene has CDR1 MGHRA and CDR2 YSYEKL. As DNA, the CDR3 is TGCGTCAGCAGCCAAGGAGGCCAGGCGAGCTACGAGCAGTACTTC. Residues: CVSSQGGQASYEQYF.

The chain recombines TRBV19 with TRBJ2-3, with a tentative D call TRBD2 (5 bases). V was trimmed by 7 bases and J by 3 bases, leaving 17 bases between them. The CDR3 contains 15 residues. The V gene's germline CDR1 is LNHDA and CDR2 SQIVND (reference sequence). The CDR3 is CASTPSPVRTDTQYF. CDR3 nucleotides: TGTGCCAGTACACCTAGCCCAGTTCGGACAGATACGCAGTATTTT. The full variable domain, in which reference TRBV19 and TRBJ2-3 provide the parts outside the CDR3, is DGGITQSPKYLFRKEGQNVTLSCEQNLNHDAMYWYRQDPGQGLRLIYYSQIVNDFQKGDIAEGYSVSREKKESFPLTVTSAQKNPTAFYLCASTPSPVRTDTQYFGPGTRLTVL.

This chain links TRBV9 with TRBJ2-1; 7 nucleotides align to TRBD2. This CDR3 is 15 amino acids long. The germline gives CDR1 SGDLS, CDR2 YYNGEE. With V trimmed by 0 bases and J by 4 bases, 4 bases remained unmatched. CDR3 sequence (DNA): TGTGCCAGCAGCGTAGGTAGCGGGTTTTACAATGAGCAGTTCTTC. Amino acids: CASSVGSGFYNEQFF.

The chain joins TRBV19 to TRBJ2-6; tentatively, D is TRBD1 (5 bases). With 7 bases removed from V and 2 bases from J, the gap between germline ends came to 12 bases. Per the germline V gene, CDR1 is LNHDA and CDR2 is SQIVND (reference sequence). The CDR3 extends over 15 amino acids. CDR3 nucleotide sequence: TGTGCCAGTATCCGGACACCCCCTGGGGCCAACGTCCTGACTTTC. Translation gives CASIRTPPGANVLTF.

Concerning this clone itself: One junction end does not reproduce the germline sequence, and a read error may be involved. The V and J genes are TRBV7-7 and TRBJ2-1; 7 bases are a match to TRBD1. The CDR3 extends over 13 amino acids. Germline CDR1 and CDR2: SSHAT and FNYEAQ (reference sequence). The CDR3 sequence: CASSMRAGGEQFF. The CDR3 nucleotides are TGTGCTAGCAGCATGCGGGCAGGGGGTGAGCAGTTCTTC.

The V and J genes are TRBV9 and TRBJ2-1; D not certain. CDR3 length: 15 residues. From germline, CDR1 is SGDLS and CDR2 YYNGEE. V lost 0 bases and J 6 bases, leaving 13 bases between the germline ends. The CDR3 bases are TGTGCCAGCAGCGTAGAGATTAGGTTGATCAATGAGCAGTTCTTC. Translation gives CASSVEIRLINEQFF.

The gene calls are TRBV2 and TRBJ2-1; 7 bases map to TRBD2. Germline V CDR1 and CDR2: SNHLY, FYNNEI. This CDR3 has 14 amino acids. With 8 bases clipped from V and 4 bases from J, the junction kept 8 bases outside the gene matches. The CDR3 reads CASGGRGIYNEQFF. CDR3 in DNA: TGTGCCAGCGGAGGGCGGGGGATATACAATGAGCAGTTCTTC.

The V gene is TRBV19, the J gene TRBJ2-1; D possibly corresponds to TRBD2 (5 bases). The CDR3 covers 18 residues. Trimming left V 5 bases short and J 6 bases short, with 26 bases between. Per the germline V gene, CDR1 is LNHDA and CDR2 is SQIVND (reference sequence). The CDR3 sequence: CASSVPSGGSVAGNEQFF. As DNA, the CDR3 is TGTGCCAGTAGTGTCCCCTCAGGTGGTAGCGTGGCGGGCAATGAGCAGTTCTTC.

The rearrangement uses TRBV6-5 and TRBJ1-4; D not resolved. V was shortened by 0 bases and J by 1 base, with 3 bases between the two germline ends. This CDR3 contains 14 residues. Germline values: CDR1 MNHEY, CDR2 SVGAGI. The CDR3, as DNA: TGTGCCAGCAGTTACTCCCGAACTAATGAAAAACTGTTTTTT. This codes for CASSYSRTNEKLFF.

This clone was detected a few times. This sequence joins TRBV29-1 and TRBJ1-1; 8 bases match TRBD1. Unmatched junction bases numbered 3, after V lost 5 bases and J lost 4 bases. The CDR3 has 12 amino acids. Germline loops: CDR1 SQVTM, CDR2 ANQGSEA. The DNA for the CDR3 is TGCAGCGTTAGGACAGGGACCACTGAAGCTTTCTTT. Amino acid sequence: CSVRTGTTEAFF.

The chain couples TRBV27 to TRBJ2-5; perhaps D is TRBD1 or TRBD2 (5 bases each). The V gene's germline CDR1 is MNHEY and CDR2 SMNVEV (reference sequence). Trimming pared 3 bases from V and 4 bases from J, leaving 12 bases between. This CDR3 is built from 14 residues. The CDR3 loop is CASSFEWGRETQYF. The CDR3 DNA reads as TGTGCCAGCAGTTTCGAGTGGGGGAGAGAGACCCAGTACTTC.

The chain links TRBV6-1 to TRBJ2-4; D is unclear. Germline values: CDR1 MNHNS, CDR2 SASEGT. The germline V and J ends were trimmed by 8 bases and 1 base, with 12 bases remaining between them. The CDR3 contains 14 residues. CDR3 protein: CASEPVRAKNIQYF. CDR3 nucleotides: TGTGCCAGCGAACCGGTTAGGGCCAAAAACATTCAGTACTTC.

CDR3 coding DNA: TGTGCCAGCAGTCCAACGGACCTGTTGAAGGAAAAACTGTTTTTT. Amino acids: CASSPTDLLKEKLFF. The chain carries TRBV6-5 and TRBJ1-4, with no clear D. Trimming took 5 bases from V and 8 from J, leaving 18 bases between them. Looked up from germline, CDR1 is MNHEY and CDR2 is SVGAGI. The CDR3 spans 15 residues.

The chain is built from TRBV30 and TRBJ2-7; TRBD2 agrees at 14 bases. Germline V CDR1 and CDR2: GTSNPN, SVGIG (reference sequence). With 1 base clipped from V and 5 bases from J, the junction kept 4 bases outside the gene matches. The CDR3 is 15 residues long. The CDR3 loop reads CAWSGGTSGRHEQYF. The CDR3 region has the DNA TGTGCCTGGAGTGGAGGGACTAGCGGGAGACACGAGCAGTACTTC.

The V and J genes are TRBV15 and TRBJ1-1; no definite D call. The germline V gene has CDR1 LNHNV and CDR2 YYDKDF (reference sequence). The CDR3 is made up of 15 amino acids. The V gene lost 5 bases and the J gene lost 4 bases, with 17 bases spanning the gap. CDR3 in amino acids: CATSSRTGYGTEAFF. Here the CDR3 DNA reads TGTGCCACCAGCTCTCGGACTGGATACGGCACTGAAGCTTTCTTT.

The rearrangement uses TRBV20-1 and TRBJ1-2; D is possibly TRBD1 (5 bases). Germline values: CDR1 DFQATT, CDR2 SNEGSKA (reference sequence). V lost 4 bases and J 5 bases, leaving 5 bases between the germline ends. The CDR3 is made up of 10 amino acids. In DNA form, the CDR3 reads TGCAGTGCTACAGGGTATGGCTACACCTTC. The encoded protein is CSATGYGYTF.

The chain links TRBV10-3 to TRBJ1-2; TRBD1 is a possible D gene (5 bases). V was shortened by 10 bases and J by 9 bases, with 21 bases between the two germline ends. The CDR3 extends over 13 amino acids. Germline V CDR1 and CDR2: ENHRY, SYGVKD. Written as DNA, the CDR3 is TGTGCCACCTTAGAGACAGTGCCCCATCGCTACACCTTC. This codes for CATLETVPHRYTF.

This rearrangement joins TRBV29-1 to TRBJ2-1; TRBD1 agrees at 8 bases. The length of the CDR3 is 12 residues. The trim removed 5 bases at V and 10 bases at J, leaving 7 bases unmatched. Per germline, CDR1 SQVTM and CDR2 ANQGSEA. CDR3 nucleotides: TGCAGCGTTCTAGGACAGGGTCGGGAGCAGTTCTTC. It translates to CSVLGQGREQFF.

Written as DNA, the CDR3 is TGCGCCAGCAGCCAAGTGGGGGACACTGAAGCTTTCTTT. Residues: CASSQVGDTEAFF. The rearrangement uses TRBV5-1 and TRBJ1-1, with TRBD1 as a possible D gene (5 bases). This CDR3 is 13 amino acids long. The germline CDR1 and CDR2 sequences are SGHRS and YFSETQ. The V gene lost 4 bases and the J gene lost 3 bases, with 10 bases spanning the gap.

V and J are TRBV27 and TRBJ2-7; D possibly matches TRBD1 or TRBD2 (5 bases each). The CDR3 extends over 14 amino acids. Trimming cost V 3 bases and J 3 bases, with 12 bases left between them. The V gene's germline CDR1 is MNHEY and CDR2 SMNVEV (reference sequence). The DNA of the CDR3 is TGTGCCAGCAGTTTCAGGGCCGGGAACTACGAGCAGTACTTC. As protein: CASSFRAGNYEQYF.

V and J are TRBV19 and TRBJ1-1; D gene uncertain. The CDR3 is 13 residues long. Germline assignment: CDR1 LNHDA and CDR2 SQIVND (reference sequence). Deletions cut 3 bases from V and 3 bases from J, with 8 bases between. The CDR3 DNA sequence: TGTGCCAGTAGTATTGGTTGGGACACTGAAGCTTTCTTT. Protein: CASSIGWDTEAFF.

This rearrangement joins TRBV2 to TRBJ1-2, with 9 bases aligning to TRBD1. V gave up 4 bases and J gave up 5 bases; unmatched junction bases: 2. CDR3 size: 13 residues. Looked up from germline, CDR1 is SNHLY and CDR2 is FYNNEI. The CDR3 is CASSGTGEYGYTF. CDR3 nucleotide sequence: TGTGCCAGCAGTGGGACAGGGGAATATGGCTACACCTTC. The variable domain in full, with the rest retrieved from reference TRBV2 and TRBJ1-2, is EPEVTQTPSHQVTQMGQEVILRCVPISNHLYFYWYRQILGQKVEFLVSFYNNEISEKSEIFDDQFSVERPDGSNFTLKIRSTKLEDSAMYFCASSGTGEYGYTFGSGTRLTVV.